This T cell receptor beta chain was captured by sequencing in a study of cytomegalovirus exposure and HLA in healthy donors. Study information: Early released data had 65 million to 100 million unique TCRs, all coming from HLA-typed donors.

This PCR relied on a set of 60 Vbeta primers and 13 Jbeta primers. Libraries were prepared by immunoSEQ multiplex PCR; TCRdb keeps only in-frame clonotypes and omits some of them. The table lists about 150,000 clones, approximately 68% of them singletons. The germline CDR1 and CDR2 sequences are ENHRY and SYGVKD. The CDR3 extends over 15 amino acids. The J segment lost 3 bases and the V segment lost 7 bases, leaving 6 bases of the junction unmatched. The chain carries TRBV10-3 and TRBJ2-1, with 10 bases that match TRBD2. This clonotype originated in a man aged 40-55 years in good health and CMV-seronegative. The specimen was PBMCs. CDR3 in DNA: TGTGCCATCAACAGAGGACTAGCGGACTACAATGAGCAGTTCTTC. Residues: CAINRGLADYNEQFF.